The rows below give T cell receptor beta chains drawn from one sample of a study of human T cells and chemical hapten exposure. In TCRdb, the RACE reads were re-called with MiXCR into one record per CDR3 protein. The sample yields around 57,000 distinct CDR3 sequences, around 10% seen once. Material: whole blood, obtained in connection with sensitization to the hapten diphenylcyclopropenone (DPC). The receptor source for this set is a woman aged 40 to 50 with alopecia areata. Some clones in this sample may be carry-over from other donors' samples. The CDR3 runs from the conserved cysteine through the conserved F or W. The D gene is left open where the match is weak. Not every row has a clone size; where given, it reads once, few, many or a size class.

>TRBV7-8|TRBD1|few|TRBJ1-2
CASSPGTGAGFNYGYTF
TGTGCCAGCAGCCCAGGAACAGGGGCTGGGTTTAACTATGGCTACACCTTC
>TRBV6-2/TRBV6-3|NA|few|TRBJ1-2
CASVGVYGYTF
TGTGCCAGCGTGGGAGTATATGGCTACACCTTC
>TRBV12-5|NA|NA|TRBJ1-1
CASGLDLDHEAFF
TGTGCTAGTGGTTTGGACCTGGACCATGAAGCTTTCTTT
>TRBV20-1|TRBD2|many|TRBJ2-1
CSATGTKKRISYNEQFF
TGCAGTGCTACTGGGACTAAAAAGAGGATCTCCTACAATGAGCAGTTCTTC
>TRBV7-2|NA|few|TRBJ1-5
CASSLRGAGESNQPQHF
TGTGCCAGCAGCTTAAGGGGTGCGGGGGAGAGCAATCAGCCCCAGCATTTT
>TRBV4-3|TRBD1|NA|TRBJ1-2
CASSQDRLTGYGYTF
TGCGCCAGCAGCCAAGATAGGTTGACAGGGTATGGCTACACCTTC
>TRBV20-1|NA|NA|TRBJ2-5
CSARAVTGFQETQYF
TGCAGTGCTAGAGCGGTGACTGGTTTTCAAGAGACCCAGTACTTC
>TRBV14|NA|many|TRBJ2-2
CASSQQNTGELFF
TGTGCCAGCAGCCAACAGAACACCGGGGAGCTGTTTTTT
>TRBV5-1|NA|many|TRBJ2-3
CASSLDSISTDTQYF
TGCGCCAGCAGCTTGGACAGTATCAGCACAGATACGCAGTATTTT
>TRBV30|TRBD2|many|TRBJ2-1
CAWRPVAGAYNEQFF
TGTGCCTGGCGGCCCGTAGCGGGAGCTTACAATGAGCAGTTCTTC
>TRBV7-9|NA|NA|TRBJ1-2
CASSAPVPYGYTF
TGTGCCAGCAGCGCACCCGTGCCCTATGGCTACACCTTC
>TRBV20-1|NA|many|TRBJ1-1
CSARPQVNTEAFF
TGCAGTGCTAGACCCCAGGTGAACACTGAAGCTTTCTTT
>TRBV11-2|TRBD2|many|TRBJ2-2
CASSLTSGRSANTGELFF
TGTGCCAGCAGCTTGACTAGCGGGAGGTCGGCGAACACCGGGGAGCTGTTTTTT
>TRBV6-6|NA|NA|TRBJ2-7
CASSYITEQYF
TGTGCCAGCAGTTATATAACCGAGCAGTACTTC
>TRBV20-1|NA|NA|TRBJ2-1
CSAPGQRRSYNEQFF
TGCAGTGCCCCTGGCCAGCGTCGCTCCTACAATGAGCAGTTCTTC
>TRBV23-1|NA|NA|TRBJ2-2
CASRLAGTPTNTGELFF
TGCGCCAGCAGACTAGCCGGGACACCTACGAACACCGGGGAGCTGTTTTTT
>TRBV6-2/TRBV6-3|TRBD2|many|TRBJ2-7
CASSQGLAGYEQYF
TGTGCCAGCAGCCAAGGACTAGCTGGCTACGAGCAGTACTTC
>TRBV27|NA|once|TRBJ1-5
CASSFQGQRQPQHF
TGTGCCAGCAGTTTTCAGGGCCAGCGTCAGCCCCAGCATTTT
>TRBV5-1|NA|many|TRBJ2-7
CASSKGRVTYEQYF
TGCGCCAGCAGTAAGGGTCGAGTTACCTACGAGCAGTACTTC
>TRBV19|TRBD1|many|TRBJ1-1
CASSTHRGGTEVFF
TGTGCCAGTAGTACCCACAGGGGCGGTACTGAAGTTTTCTTT
>TRBV6-2/TRBV6-3|TRBD1|many|TRBJ1-1
CASSYSDRTGNTEAFF
TGTGCCAGCAGTTACTCGGATCGGACAGGGAACACTGAAGCTTTCTTT